One sample yielded the 20 T cell receptor beta chains listed below, sequenced in a study of T-cell memory formation after mild COVID-19. MiXCR, run by TCRdb on the 5' RACE reads, gives a single entry per CDR3 protein. Of hundreds of thousands of distinct CDR3 sequences listed, about 15% are singletons. The source material was PBMCs or a T cell subset sorted from them (not recorded which). The origin of the receptors is a man aged 18 to 29 who had mild COVID-19 (a few samples of this study predate the infection). Cell type and time point are not known.

This clonotype has a handful of counts. The chain joins TRBV5-1 to TRBJ2-2; no firm D call. Germline CDR1 reads SGHRS; CDR2 reads YFSETQ. V gave up 1 base and J gave up 0 bases, with 7 bases separating them. The CDR3 covers 15 residues. CDR3 nucleotide sequence: TGCGCCAGCAGCTTGACGCGCCCGAACACCGGGGAGCTGTTTTTT. The encoded protein is CASSLTRPNTGELFF.

This clonotype has more than one count but fewer than ten. The gene calls are TRBV11-3 and TRBJ2-1, with 7 bases matching TRBD2. From germline, CDR1 is SGHNT and CDR2 YENEEA. The CDR3 totals 14 residues. J gave up 4 bases and V 5 bases, and 5 bases lay outside the gene matches. The CDR3 DNA follows: TGTGCCAGCAGCGTTACTAGCGCGTACAATGAGCAGTTCTTC. Its protein product is CASSVTSAYNEQFF.

The V and J genes are TRBV18 and TRBJ2-7, with a tentative D call TRBD2 (5 bases). The germline gives CDR1 KGHSH, CDR2 LQKENI. Trimming shortened V by 2 bases and J by 7 bases, and 12 bases separated the two germline ends. This CDR3 is 13 amino acids long. CDR3 region: CASSPSGSEEQYV. CDR3 nucleotides: TGTGCCAGCTCACCATCGGGGAGTGAGGAGCAGTACGTC.

This clonotype was counted only a few times. This rearrangement joins TRBV7-9 to TRBJ2-4; 8 bases are shared with TRBD2. CDR1 is SEHNR and CDR2 is FQNEAQ in the germline V gene (reference sequence). V was clipped by 5 bases and J by 8 bases; unmatched bases: 20. The CDR3 contains 18 residues. This chain's CDR3 is CASSPAPAGGSFVDIQYF. CDR3 coding DNA: TGTGCCAGCAGCCCCGCCCCGGCGGGGGGTTCTTTCGTGGACATTCAGTACTTC.

This clonotype was counted a few times. The rearrangement links TRBV15 to TRBJ2-3; D is uncertain. In germline, CDR1 is LNHNV, CDR2 YYDKDF (reference sequence). Trimming pared 2 bases from V and 1 base from J, leaving 10 bases between. The CDR3 length is 15 residues. CDR3 loop: CATSRTAQGTDTQYF. DNA of the CDR3: TGTGCCACCAGCAGAACGGCGCAGGGCACAGATACGCAGTATTTT.

This clonotype came up a few times. The V and J genes are TRBV5-1 and TRBJ2-1; 7 positions agree with TRBD2. The ends lost 0 bases at V and 5 bases at J; junction bases unmatched: 8. Germline lookup yields CDR1 SGHRS and CDR2 YFSETQ. CDR3 size: 16 residues. CDR3 protein: CASSLGGGPLNNEQFF. Written as DNA, the CDR3 is TGCGCCAGCAGCTTGGGGGGGGGACCTCTCAACAATGAGCAGTTCTTC.

The genes are TRBV7-2 and TRBJ2-1, with 8 bases identical to TRBD2. Germline lookup yields CDR1 SGHTA and CDR2 FQGNSA. The CDR3 extends over 18 amino acids. V lost 1 base to trimming and J lost 3 bases; unmatched junction nucleotides: 11. This CDR3 reads CASSLVRAGGAFYNEQFF. CDR3 DNA: TGTGCCAGCAGCTTAGTTAGGGCCGGGGGGGCTTTCTACAATGAGCAGTTCTTC.

The sample holds a few counts of this clonotype. The chain joins TRBV20-1 to TRBJ1-6; the D gene is possibly TRBD1 (5 bases). The V end was cut by 0 bases, the J end by 7 bases, with 13 bases between. CDR3 length: 15 amino acids. Germline V gene lookup returns CDR1 DFQATT and CDR2 SNEGSKA (reference sequence). CDR3 protein: CSARDFPGGNSPLHF. The CDR3 DNA follows: TGCAGTGCTAGAGATTTCCCCGGGGGGAATTCACCCCTCCACTTT.

CDR3 coding DNA: TGCGCCAGCAGCTTAGGTGAGGTCGCCTACGAGCAGTACGTC. Protein sequence: CASSLGEVAYEQYV. The chain employs TRBV5-1 and TRBJ2-7; no clear D gene. This CDR3 has 14 amino acids. Between the trimmed V and J ends, which lost 2 bases and 2 bases, there was a span of 11 bases. Germline lookup yields CDR1 SGHRS and CDR2 YFSETQ.

The J gene is TRBJ1-1, the V gene TRBV12-3 or TRBV12-4; 11 bases align to TRBD1. V shed 6 bases, J shed 4 bases, and the junction held 4 bases outside the gene matches. There are 14 residues in the CDR3. CDR3: CASRAGQGATEAFF. The CDR3 DNA sequence: TGTGCCAGCAGGGCCGGACAGGGGGCCACTGAAGCTTTCTTT.

This clonotype was picked up a small number of times. The V call is TRBV9, the J call TRBJ1-3; D ambiguous. The CDR3 has 14 residues. From germline, CDR1 is SGDLS and CDR2 YYNGEE. Between the trimmed V and J ends, which lost 3 bases and 0 bases, there was a span of 7 bases. The CDR3 protein is CASSDEFSGNTIYF. The CDR3 bases are TGTGCCAGCAGCGATGAGTTCTCTGGAAACACCATATATTTT.

A few counts support this clonotype. Written as DNA, the CDR3 is TGCGCCAGCAGCTTGGGACAGGAATTAGGCAATTCACCCCTCCACTTT. It codes for CASSLGQELGNSPLHF. This chain joins TRBV5-1 and TRBJ1-6; TRBD1 is a possible D gene (6 bases). Germline values: CDR1 SGHRS, CDR2 YFSETQ. This CDR3 is built from 16 residues. The V end was cut by 0 bases, the J end by 7 bases, with 14 bases between.

The sample holds one count of this clonotype. The chain couples TRBV4-3 to TRBJ2-2, with D unclear. The V end was cut by 1 base, the J end by 7 bases, with 13 bases between. This CDR3 has 15 residues. Germline V CDR1 and CDR2: LGHNA, YSLEER. The CDR3 sequence is CASSQAPDGIGELFF. The CDR3 region has the DNA TGCGCCAGCAGCCAAGCCCCCGATGGAATCGGGGAGCTGTTTTTT.

This clonotype was detected many times. This chain links TRBV7-9 with TRBJ2-1, with 9 bases lining up with TRBD1. Germline V CDR1 and CDR2: SEHNR, FQNEAQ (reference sequence). Trimming cost V 8 bases and J 9 bases; bases outside gene matches: 14. The CDR3 sequence is 15 residues long. CDR3 bases: TGTGCCAGCCACCCGGGACAGGGTCCGTATGCTGAGCAGTTCTTC. Encoded protein: CASHPGQGPYAEQFF.

The chain has TRBV5-6 and TRBJ2-6; D tentatively fits TRBD1 or TRBD2 (6 bases each). CDR1 is SGHDT and CDR2 is YYEEEE in the germline V gene. Trimming removed 3 bases at V and 4 bases at J, with 8 bases between. The CDR3 runs to 14 residues. CDR3 loop: CASSWGAGANVLTF. The CDR3 coding sequence is TGTGCCAGCAGCTGGGGGGCCGGGGCCAACGTCCTGACTTTC.

This clonotype occurred a few times. J is TRBJ2-1 and V is TRBV20-1; 9 nucleotides align to TRBD2. The CDR3 is 15 amino acids. Germline loops: CDR1 DFQATT, CDR2 SNEGSKA (reference sequence). The junction had 7 bases not matched to a gene; V was cut back by 5 bases and J by 2 bases. Here the CDR3 DNA reads TGCAGTGCTCGCATAGCGGGGGCCCCCTACAATGAGCAGTTCTTC. It is translated as CSARIAGAPYNEQFF.

This clonotype was seen a few times. This chain joins TRBV7-2 and TRBJ2-3; TRBD2 aligns across 8 bases. The J segment lost 5 bases and the V segment lost 3 bases, leaving 13 bases of the junction unmatched. The CDR3 is 17 residues long. Germline CDR1 is SGHTA and CDR2 is FQGNSA. The DNA for the CDR3 is TGTGCCAGCAGCTTCCTCTCAAGCGGGGGCCGGGGAGATACGCAGTATTTT. This gives the protein CASSFLSSGGRGDTQYF.

This chain connects TRBV20-1 to TRBJ2-3, with 9 bases fitting TRBD2. Looked up from germline, CDR1 is DFQATT and CDR2 is SNEGSKA (reference sequence). The CDR3 length is 15 residues. Trimming cost V 1 base and J 4 bases; bases outside gene matches: 6. As DNA, the CDR3 is TGCAGTGCTAGAGTCCAGCGGGGGGAAGCAGATACGCAGTATTTT. This gives the protein CSARVQRGEADTQYF.

This clonotype appeared a few times. The J gene is TRBJ2-4, the V gene TRBV27; D not certain. CDR1 and CDR2 from the germline V gene are MNHEY and SMNVEV (reference sequence). V gave up 6 bases and J gave up 6 bases, with 15 bases separating them. The CDR3 has 14 residues. The CDR3 region has the DNA TGTGCCAGCAGACCTTTGGGTGCTAGAAACATTCAGTACTTC. It is translated as CASRPLGARNIQYF.

This clonotype was detected only a few times. The chain combines TRBV12-5 with TRBJ1-2; no firm D call. The V gene lost 4 bases and the J gene lost 4 bases, with 7 bases spanning the gap. The CDR3 is made up of 12 amino acids. Germline V lookup: CDR1 LGHNT, CDR2 FRNRAP. This CDR3 is CASGSPTYGYTF. In nucleotides, the CDR3 is TGTGCTAGTGGTTCCCCCACCTATGGCTACACCTTC.